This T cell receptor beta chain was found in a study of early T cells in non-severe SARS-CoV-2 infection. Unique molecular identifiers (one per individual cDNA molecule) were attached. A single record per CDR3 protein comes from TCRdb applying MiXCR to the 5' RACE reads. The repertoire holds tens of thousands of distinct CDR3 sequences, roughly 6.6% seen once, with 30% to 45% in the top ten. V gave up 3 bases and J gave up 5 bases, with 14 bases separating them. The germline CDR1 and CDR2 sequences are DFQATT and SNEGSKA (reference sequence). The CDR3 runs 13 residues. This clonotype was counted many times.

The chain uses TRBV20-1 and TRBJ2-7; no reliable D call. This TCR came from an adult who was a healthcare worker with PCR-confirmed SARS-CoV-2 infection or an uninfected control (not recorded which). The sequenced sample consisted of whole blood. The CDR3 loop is CSASPGLGHEQYF. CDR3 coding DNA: TGCAGTGCTAGCCCCGGTTTAGGGCACGAGCAGTACTTC.